Following are 23 T cell receptor beta chains from one sample sequenced in a study of shared clonotypes between healthy human individuals. Data came from immunoSEQ multiplex PCR; TCRdb stores just in-frame clones and leaves some out. The table has 2 million to 2.5 million clones, about 94% seen once; the top ten hold roughly 1%. In the naive CD8 group, cells lacked CD45RO and were positively selected for CCR7, so terminally differentiated effector memory CD45RA+ cells were left out. The sequenced sample was naive CD8+ T cells sorted from blood. The receptors derive from a man between 18 and 29 years old in good health.

Comment on this clone: Additional DNA sequences in this sample encode the identical CDR3. This chain joins TRBV6-8 and TRBJ2-3, with a weak D call TRBD2 (7 bases). The CDR3 spans 18 residues. Looked up from germline, CDR1 is MNHGY and CDR2 is SAAAGT. V dropped 10 bases and J dropped 1 base, with 27 bases sitting between them. CDR3 bases: TGTGCCACCAGGAGGGGAGCTGGGGGGGCCATACGCACAGATACGCAGTATTTT. It specifies CATRRGAGGAIRTDTQYF.

This clone appeared once. The rearrangement links TRBV6-1 to TRBJ2-3; D gene uncertain. Germline CDR1 is MNHNS and CDR2 is SASEGT. Trimming stripped 2 bases from V and 4 bases from J, with 4 bases between. This CDR3 is built from 12 residues. CDR3 protein: CASSEPADTQYF. The CDR3 nucleotides are TGTGCCAGCAGTGAACCGGCAGATACGCAGTATTTT.

The chain is built from TRBV6-5 and TRBJ2-1; TRBD2 aligns across 9 bases. With 6 bases clipped from V and 4 bases from J, the junction kept 7 bases outside the gene matches. The CDR3 runs 15 residues. CDR1 is MNHEY, CDR2 SVGAGI, per germline. The CDR3 loop is CASSQSGGLYNEQFF. CDR3 DNA: TGTGCCAGCAGCCAGAGCGGGGGGCTGTACAATGAGCAGTTCTTC.

The CDR3 reads CASSPRREETQYF. CDR3 sequence (DNA): TGCGCCAGCAGCCCCCGTAGGGAAGAGACCCAGTACTTC. The chain has TRBV4-1 and TRBJ2-5; D unresolved. The CDR3 covers 13 residues. V was cut by 4 bases and J by 3 bases, with 9 bases left in between. Per the germline V gene, CDR1 is MGHRA and CDR2 is YSYEKL.

The chain carries TRBV6-1 and TRBJ2-2; a possible D gene is TRBD2 (5 bases). Between the trimmed V and J ends, which lost 2 bases and 5 bases, there was a span of 12 bases. CDR3 size: 15 residues. The V gene's germline CDR1 is MNHNS and CDR2 SASEGT. The CDR3 DNA reads as TGTGCCAGCAGTGAACCCCCAGGACTGACCGGGGAGCTGTTTTTT. Protein: CASSEPPGLTGELFF.

Regarding this clone: This CDR3 is also generated by other DNA sequences in the sample. The rearrangement uses TRBV11-2 and TRBJ2-7; 7 bases align to TRBD2. Trimming cost V 6 bases and J 2 bases; bases outside gene matches: 4. This CDR3 spans 13 amino acids. The germline CDR1 and CDR2 sequences are SGHAT and FQNNGV. The CDR3 is CASSPGTTYEQYF. The CDR3, as DNA: TGTGCCAGCAGTCCCGGGACTACCTACGAGCAGTACTTC.

The rearrangement joins TRBV7-9 to TRBJ1-2; D possibly corresponds to TRBD1 (6 bases). The CDR3 is 14 residues long. The germline V gene encodes CDR1 SEHNR and CDR2 FQNEAQ (reference sequence). Trimming removed 4 bases from V and 6 bases from J, with 15 bases in between. CDR3 DNA sequence: TGTGCCAGCAGCTCCACCGACAGGACCCATGGCTACACCTTC. It encodes CASSSTDRTHGYTF.

V and J are TRBV6-5 and TRBJ2-5; D is undetermined. The CDR3 contains 14 residues. Per the germline V gene, CDR1 is MNHEY and CDR2 is SVGAGI. The ends were cut back, 5 bases at V and 4 bases at J, with 14 bases in the middle. CDR3 in amino acids: CASSLVGSGETQYF. The CDR3 DNA reads TGTGCCAGCAGTCTCGTGGGGTCAGGAGAGACCCAGTACTTC.

The CDR3 loop is CASSPEGLMNTEAFF. CDR3 in DNA: TGCGCCAGCAGCCCGGAGGGTCTGATGAACACTGAAGCTTTCTTT. The chain is built from TRBV5-1 and TRBJ1-1, with D hard to call. Germline CDR1 is SGHRS and CDR2 is YFSETQ. Trimming left V 4 bases short and J 0 bases short, with 13 bases between. The CDR3 totals 15 residues.

This sequence joins TRBV7-9 and TRBJ2-7; 8 nucleotides align to TRBD2. V dropped 5 bases and J dropped 5; count of bases not matched to a gene: 14. The CDR3 loop spans 16 amino acids. CDR1 and CDR2 (germline): SEHNR, FQNEAQ (reference sequence). The CDR3 DNA sequence: TGTGCCAGCAGCCCCCCGATCGCGGGAGGCAACAACGAGCAGTACTTC. Translating it yields CASSPPIAGGNNEQYF.

This clone appeared once. The V and J genes are TRBV19 and TRBJ2-2; D may be TRBD1 (5 bases). V shed 7 bases and J shed 8 bases, with 8 bases lying between them. The germline gives CDR1 LNHDA, CDR2 SQIVND (reference sequence). The CDR3 is 11 amino acids. This chain's CDR3 is CASIRGGELFF. CDR3 DNA: TGTGCCAGTATAAGGGGAGGGGAGCTGTTTTTT.

Comment on this clone: Other nucleotide sequences in the sample specify the same CDR3. The gene calls are TRBV30 and TRBJ2-7, with 7 bases fitting TRBD1. Germline V gene lookup returns CDR1 GTSNPN and CDR2 SVGIG (reference sequence). Germline trimming cut 0 bases from V and 4 bases from J; bases unmatched to any gene: 6. CDR3 size: 14 residues. CDR3 in DNA: TGTGCCTGGAGTGTGAAAGGGGGCGATTACGAGCAGTACTTC. Translation: CAWSVKGGDYEQYF. Full variable domain (outside the CDR3, taken from reference TRBV30 and TRBJ2-7): SQTIHQWPATLVQPVGSPLSLECTVEGTSNPNLYWYRQAAGRGLQLLFYSVGIGQISSEVPQNLSASRPQDRQFILSSKKLLLSDSGFYLCAWSVKGGDYEQYFGPGTRLTVT.

CDR3 sequence: CASSAGGGRGPNIQYF. As DNA, the CDR3 is TGTGCCAGCAGCGCAGGGGGCGGCAGGGGGCCGAACATTCAGTACTTC. The chain uses TRBV9 and TRBJ2-4, with TRBD1 identical over 8 bases. V trimming: 3 bases; J trimming: 7 bases; junction bases outside the gene matches: 12. This CDR3 contains 16 residues. The germline V gene has CDR1 SGDLS and CDR2 YYNGEE.

The chain carries TRBV11-1 and TRBJ2-2, with unresolved D. From germline, CDR1 is SGHAT and CDR2 FQDESV (reference sequence). V shed 1 base and J shed 0 bases, with 3 bases lying between them. The CDR3 runs to 14 residues. The CDR3 region is CASSLEANTGELFF. Here the CDR3 DNA reads TGTGCCAGCAGCTTAGAGGCGAACACCGGGGAGCTGTTTTTT.

A single count supports this clone. The chain is built from TRBV7-9 and TRBJ1-5; 8 nucleotides line up with TRBD1. The length of the CDR3 is 14 residues. The germline CDR1 and CDR2 sequences are SEHNR and FQNEAQ (reference sequence). V lost 6 bases to trimming and J lost 6 bases; unmatched junction nucleotides: 7. Here the CDR3 DNA reads TGTGCCAGCAGTGAGGACAGGGAAGGTCAGCCCCAGCATTTT. Residues: CASSEDREGQPQHF.

V is TRBV10-2 and J is TRBJ2-7, with a possible D match to TRBD1 (6 bases). The CDR3 runs to 13 residues. Trimming left V 7 bases short and J 1 base short, with 11 bases between. CDR1 and CDR2 (germline): WSHSY, SAAADI. The CDR3 nucleotides read TGCGCCAGCAATGGGGGCAGTTCCTACGAGCAGTACTTC. It translates to CASNGGSSYEQYF.

V usage is TRBV7-9 and J usage is TRBJ2-7; the match to TRBD1 covers 11 bases. Germline loops: CDR1 SEHNR, CDR2 FQNEAQ (reference sequence). The junction had 10 bases not matched to a gene; V was cut back by 2 bases and J by 7 bases. The CDR3 is 16 residues long. The CDR3: CASSLIKGQGGSEQYF. CDR3 nucleotides: TGTGCCAGCAGCTTAATCAAGGGACAGGGGGGCTCTGAGCAGTACTTC.

Comments on this clone: The sample has other DNA sequences that encode this CDR3 too. The V gene is TRBV6-6, the J gene TRBJ2-7; no firm D call. Per the germline V gene, CDR1 is MNHNY and CDR2 is SVGAGI (reference sequence). The CDR3 totals 13 residues. The V gene lost 0 bases and the J gene lost 2 bases, with 5 bases spanning the gap. The CDR3 DNA is TGTGCCAGCAGTTACTCCGAAGCCTACGAGCAGTACTTC. As protein: CASSYSEAYEQYF.

The V call is TRBV27, the J call TRBJ2-1, with 10 positions matching TRBD2. The CDR3 covers 15 residues. The V segment lost 9 bases and the J segment 4 bases; nucleotides outside the gene matches: 9. CDR1 is MNHEY, CDR2 SMNVEV, per germline (reference sequence). The DNA of the CDR3 is TGTGCCAGTTTGGCTAGCGGGGGACCTTACAATGAGCAGTTCTTC. This encodes CASLASGGPYNEQFF.

The CDR3, as DNA: TGTGCCAGCAAGGGCCATAACCTACCCTACGAGCAGTACTTC. Protein product: CASKGHNLPYEQYF. The gene calls are TRBV6-5 and TRBJ2-7; D is undetermined. The CDR3 runs 14 residues. The germline CDR1 and CDR2 sequences are MNHEY and SVGAGI. Trimming stripped 7 bases from V and 2 bases from J, with 15 bases between.

V is TRBV5-1 and J is TRBJ2-5, with D possibly TRBD1 on 6 matching bases. The CDR3 runs 15 residues. Trimming cost V 0 bases and J 2 bases, with 11 bases left between them. CDR1 is SGHRS, CDR2 YFSETQ, per germline. This chain's CDR3 is CASSLAQGLQETQYF. Written as DNA, the CDR3 is TGCGCCAGCAGCTTGGCCCAGGGGCTACAAGAGACCCAGTACTTC.

The V gene is TRBV5-1, the J gene TRBJ2-7, with D perhaps being TRBD1 or TRBD2 (6 bases each). The V gene's germline CDR1 is SGHRS and CDR2 YFSETQ. The length of the CDR3 is 15 residues. V dropped 3 bases and J dropped 0 bases, with 13 bases sitting between them. The CDR3 coding sequence is TGCGCCAGCAGCTCTCCGCGGGACACCTCCTACGAGCAGTACTTC. Its protein is CASSSPRDTSYEQYF.

The chain joins TRBV7-9 to TRBJ1-4; 8 bases match TRBD1. CDR1 is SEHNR, CDR2 FQNEAQ, per germline (reference sequence). J was trimmed by 9 bases and V by 5 bases; bases with no gene match: 8. The CDR3 has 14 amino acids. CDR3 region: CASSDTTGEQKLFF. CDR3 sequence (DNA): TGTGCCAGCAGCGATACGACAGGGGAACAAAAACTGTTTTTT.